This T cell receptor (beta chain) came from a study of radiotherapy plus CTLA-4 blockade in lung cancer. To note about this clone: Its matching antigen is unknown.

Those with chemo-refractory metastatic non-small-cell lung cancer were treated with focal radiation combined with CTLA-4 blockade using ipilimumab. The protocol was immunoSEQ multiplex PCR, while the TCRdb copy is restricted to in-frame clones and leaves out a portion. Of roughly 80,000 clones listed, about 78% are singletons. Study-level results: Some TCR clones had been derived from tumors. These clones expanded in peripheral blood after radiotherapy plus ipilimumab.

The CDR3 consists of 13 residues. The V gene lost 1 base and the J gene lost 8 bases, with 9 bases spanning the gap. Per the germline V gene, CDR1 is SGHTA and CDR2 is FQGNSA. The sample consisted of peripheral blood, taken from a patient treated with radiotherapy plus ipilimumab. V and J are TRBV7-2 and TRBJ2-1; D remains ambiguous. This clonotype was sampled from a human donor with non-small cell lung cancer who had a partial response to radiotherapy plus ipilimumab. Some clones in this sample may be carry-over from other donors' samples. CDR3 coding DNA: TGTGCCAGCAGCTTAGTCCTTTTCGATGAGCAGTTCTTC. It is translated as CASSLVLFDEQFF.